These 30 T cell receptor beta chains originate from one sample sequenced in a study of blood T cell repertoires in COVID-19. Profiled with immunoSEQ multiplex PCR; TCRdb holds only in-frame clones, not every one. This table has 180,000 or so clones, 84% appearing once. Sequences were obtained from peripheral blood. The receptors derive from a woman in her 70s with COVID-19, enrolled during active disease.

V is TRBV10-1 and J is TRBJ2-2; the match to TRBD2 covers 7 bases. Germline V CDR1 and CDR2: WNHNN, SYGVQD (reference sequence). The CDR3 is 16 amino acids. V was pared by 3 bases and J by 2 bases, with 6 bases of the junction left unmatched. The CDR3 region is CASSDPSSGNTGELFF. The CDR3 nucleotides read TGCGCCAGCAGTGACCCGTCTAGCGGTAACACCGGGGAGCTGTTTTTT.

This clone was detected once. The chain recombines TRBV30 with TRBJ1-1; 7 bases agree with TRBD1. The V and J ends lost 4 bases and 3 bases, in that order; junction bases with no gene match: 5. From germline, CDR1 is GTSNPN and CDR2 SVGIG (reference sequence). The CDR3 has 13 residues. CDR3 bases: TGTGCCTGGAAACACAGGGGAGACACTGAAGCTTTCTTT. It specifies CAWKHRGDTEAFF.

The chain couples TRBV7-3 to TRBJ2-6; no clear D. The CDR3 is 15 residues long. The germline V gene encodes CDR1 SGHTA and CDR2 FQGTGA. V dropped 2 bases and J dropped 4 bases, with 9 bases sitting between them. The CDR3 sequence is CASSLGQPGANVLTF. The CDR3 nucleotides read TGTGCCAGCAGCTTAGGGCAGCCCGGGGCCAACGTCCTGACTTTC.

The chain carries TRBV27 and TRBJ2-7, with D perhaps TRBD1 (6 bases). Trimming removed 0 bases from V and 4 bases from J, with 16 bases in between. Germline CDR1 reads MNHEY; CDR2 reads SMNVEV (reference sequence). This CDR3 region has 16 residues. CDR3 DNA: TGTGCCAGCAGTTTATCTCCCCCTACAGGGCGGTACGAGCAGTACTTC. Protein: CASSLSPPTGRYEQYF.

The genes are TRBV28 and TRBJ1-2; 8 bases map to TRBD1. CDR1 and CDR2 from the germline V gene are MDHEN and SYDVKM. The CDR3 runs to 14 residues. V was clipped by 5 bases and J by 4 bases; unmatched bases: 6. CDR3 DNA: TGTGCCAGCAGTCGGCCAGGGGGCGGCTATGGCTACACCTTC. Translated, it gives CASSRPGGGYGYTF.

The chain links TRBV4-1 to TRBJ2-2, with 12 positions matching TRBD2. The CDR3 contains 16 residues. J lost 6 bases, V lost 5 bases, and 7 bases had no gene match. Germline CDR1 is MGHRA and CDR2 is YSYEKL. DNA of the CDR3: TGCGCCAGCAGCGTACTAGCGGGGGGCAACGCCGGGGAGCTGTTTTTT. This codes for CASSVLAGGNAGELFF.

The chain combines TRBV27 with TRBJ1-6; TRBD1 might be the D (6 bases). CDR3 length: 15 residues. CDR1 and CDR2 from the germline V gene are MNHEY and SMNVEV (reference sequence). Trimming took off 2 bases at V and 8 bases at J, with 13 bases between the two ends. The CDR3 DNA reads TGTGCCAGCAGTTTACTACGGACAGAACATTCACCCCTCCACTTT. It codes for CASSLLRTEHSPLHF.

The chain carries TRBV19 and TRBJ2-3; 13 bases match TRBD2. The V gene end was trimmed by 9 bases and the J gene end by 3 bases; junction bases not matched to a gene: 3. Germline V gene lookup returns CDR1 LNHDA and CDR2 SQIVND (reference sequence). The CDR3 consists of 14 residues. CDR3 DNA: TGTGCCAGCGAGGGACTAGCGGGGACAGATACGCAGTATTTT. The encoded protein is CASEGLAGTDTQYF.

The chain couples TRBV19 to TRBJ2-1; 7 bases are shared with TRBD2. V lost 5 bases, J lost 0 bases, and 10 bases stayed unmatched. CDR1 LNHDA and CDR2 SQIVND come from the germline V gene (reference sequence). The CDR3 loop spans 17 amino acids. CDR3 protein: CASSSFGGGGSYNEQFF. The CDR3 DNA is TGTGCCAGTAGTTCATTTGGCGGCGGGGGCTCCTACAATGAGCAGTTCTTC.

The CDR3 coding sequence is TGTGCCATCAGTGATCCCGGACTAGCGGGGACCTACGAGCAGTACGTC. Protein product: CAISDPGLAGTYEQYV. The rearrangement links TRBV10-3 to TRBJ2-7; 12 nucleotides line up with TRBD2. CDR3 length equals 16 residues. Germline lookup yields CDR1 ENHRY and CDR2 SYGVKD. V lost 3 bases to trimming and J lost 2 bases; unmatched junction nucleotides: 5.

The rearrangement uses TRBV27 and TRBJ2-1; TRBD1 matches at 7 bases. Germline-derived CDR1 and CDR2 are MNHEY and SMNVEV (reference sequence). The junction had 7 bases not matched to a gene; V was cut back by 2 bases and J by 6 bases. The length of the CDR3 is 15 residues. DNA of the CDR3: TGTGCCAGCAGTTTACTGGCCACAGGGGTCAATGAGCAGTTCTTC. This translates into CASSLLATGVNEQFF.

The V and J genes are TRBV18 and TRBJ2-1; 7 nucleotides line up with TRBD1. Germline CDR1 reads KGHSH; CDR2 reads LQKENI. The CDR3 covers 14 residues. With 6 bases clipped from V and 7 bases from J, the junction kept 9 bases outside the gene matches. The CDR3 loop reads CASSSFGTVNEQFF. The CDR3 nucleotides are TGTGCCAGCTCGTCCTTCGGGACAGTTAATGAGCAGTTCTTC.

The rearrangement links TRBV4-1 to TRBJ2-7; TRBD1 agrees at 7 bases. Per germline, CDR1 MGHRA and CDR2 YSYEKL. V dropped 4 bases and J dropped 2; count of bases not matched to a gene: 11. The CDR3 sequence is 16 residues long. CDR3 sequence reads: CASSLLSTGYTYEQYF. In DNA, the CDR3 is TGCGCCAGCAGCCTCCTCTCGACAGGGTACACCTACGAGCAGTACTTC.

CDR3: CASSLDRGAEAFF. For the CDR3, the DNA is TGTGCCAGCAGCTTAGACAGGGGAGCTGAAGCTTTCTTT. The rearrangement joins TRBV7-2 to TRBJ1-1; 7 positions agree with TRBD1. The V segment lost 1 base and the J segment 6 bases; nucleotides outside the gene matches: 2. CDR1 is SGHTA and CDR2 is FQGNSA in the germline V gene. The CDR3 consists of 13 residues.

The chain carries TRBV5-1 and TRBJ1-5; the D gene is possibly TRBD1 (5 bases). Germline lookup yields CDR1 SGHRS and CDR2 YFSETQ. The CDR3 is 14 amino acids. The V and J ends lost 0 bases and 7 bases respectively, with 11 bases between them. Here the CDR3 reads CASSLGQGGQPQHF. The CDR3 nucleotides read TGCGCCAGCAGCTTGGGTCAGGGAGGGCAGCCCCAGCATTTT.

The V and J genes are TRBV6-5 and TRBJ1-1; the D is unclear. Germline CDR1 is MNHEY and CDR2 is SVGAGI. CDR3 length equals 13 residues. V was shortened by 7 bases and J by 1 base, with 10 bases between the two germline ends. The CDR3 sequence is CASTTQPNTEAFF. The CDR3 bases are TGTGCCAGCACTACTCAACCGAACACTGAAGCTTTCTTT.

CDR3 sequence (DNA): TGCAGCGTTGATGAGGGGGGGCTTGGAGCTTTCTTT. Translating it yields CSVDEGGLGAFF. The genes are TRBV29-1 and TRBJ1-1; a weak D match, TRBD1 (6 bases). This CDR3 region has 12 residues. In germline, CDR1 is SQVTM, CDR2 ANQGSEA. Trimming took off 3 bases at V and 10 bases at J, with 15 bases between the two ends.

This clone appeared a single time. The chain uses TRBV24-1 and TRBJ2-1, with D possibly being TRBD2 (5 bases). The V gene lost 9 bases and the J gene lost 8 bases, with 19 bases spanning the gap. The CDR3 extends over 14 amino acids. CDR1 is KGHDR, CDR2 SFDVKD, per germline. The CDR3 DNA follows: TGTGCCACCCGGCCCGGGGTAGGGTTAGATGAGCAGTTCTTC. Translated, it gives CATRPGVGLDEQFF.

This clone is a singleton in its sample. The chain employs TRBV7-2 and TRBJ2-7; no clear D gene. The CDR3 is made up of 12 amino acids. V was pared by 3 bases and J by 4 bases, with 7 bases between. Germline values: CDR1 SGHTA, CDR2 FQGNSA. The DNA of the CDR3 is TGTGCCAGCAGCTTCCTCTCGTACGAGCAGTACTTC. Protein: CASSFLSYEQYF.

This rearrangement joins TRBV28 to TRBJ1-2; 12 bases line up with TRBD1. In germline, CDR1 is MDHEN, CDR2 SYDVKM. The CDR3 has 15 amino acids. V trimming: 7 bases; J trimming: 8 bases; junction bases outside the gene matches: 11. CDR3 sequence reads: CASKQPGQGAWGYTF. The CDR3 DNA is TGTGCCAGCAAACAACCGGGACAGGGGGCCTGGGGCTACACCTTC.

The chain couples TRBV20-1 to TRBJ2-6; D is undetermined. Germline CDR1 reads DFQATT; CDR2 reads SNEGSKA (reference sequence). The CDR3 length is 11 residues. The V gene lost 7 bases and the J gene lost 4 bases, with 5 bases spanning the gap. The CDR3 coding sequence is TGCAGTGTGACAGGGGCCAACGTCCTGACTTTC. It encodes CSVTGANVLTF.

This clone was counted only a few times. J is TRBJ2-3 and V is TRBV3-1 (or the pseudogene TRBV3-2); TRBD2 might be the D (5 bases). V dropped 4 bases and J dropped 5 bases, with 16 bases sitting between them. Germline V gene sequence: CDR1 LGHDT, CDR2 YNNKEL (reference sequence). CDR3 length: 15 residues. CDR3 in amino acids: CASSPEGLGGDTQYF. CDR3 sequence (DNA): TGTGCCAGCAGCCCTGAGGGTTTGGGCGGAGATACGCAGTATTTT.

This clone appeared once. V usage is TRBV2 and J usage is TRBJ1-3; unclear D gene. The ends were cut back, 2 bases at V and 0 bases at J, with 8 bases in the middle. Per germline, CDR1 SNHLY and CDR2 FYNNEI. The CDR3 covers 15 residues. As DNA, the CDR3 is TGTGCCAGCAGTGAACCCGGGGTCTCTGGAAACACCATATATTTT. Translated: CASSEPGVSGNTIYF.

This clone was observed once. The J gene is TRBJ2-5, the V gene TRBV28; 8 bases are a match to TRBD2. Germline lookup yields CDR1 MDHEN and CDR2 SYDVKM. The CDR3 sequence is 11 residues long. V lost 6 bases and J lost 9; bases outside the gene matches: 3. The CDR3 coding sequence is TGTGCCAGCAGCTTAGCGGGGCCCCAGTACTTC. Protein sequence: CASSLAGPQYF.

The chain joins TRBV15 to TRBJ2-7; D is possibly TRBD1 (5 bases). The V gene lost 1 base and the J gene lost 1 base, with 11 bases spanning the gap. Germline V lookup: CDR1 LNHNV, CDR2 YYDKDF (reference sequence). This CDR3 comprises 15 residues. The CDR3 coding sequence is TGTGCCACCAGCAGAGGGCAGGGCCCTTCCTACGAGCAGTACTTC. This gives the protein CATSRGQGPSYEQYF.

This clone was seen a handful of times. The chain employs TRBV7-9 and TRBJ1-1, with D perhaps TRBD1 (6 bases). The germline V and J ends were trimmed by 4 bases and 1 base, with 13 bases remaining between them. This CDR3 is 15 amino acids long. Germline V lookup: CDR1 SEHNR, CDR2 FQNEAQ (reference sequence). This CDR3 reads CASSSRRGRNTEAFF. CDR3 DNA sequence: TGTGCCAGCAGCTCGCGGCGGGGGCGGAACACTGAAGCTTTCTTT.

This rearrangement joins TRBV3-1 (or the pseudogene TRBV3-2) to TRBJ1-1; 8 positions agree with TRBD1. From germline, CDR1 is LGHDT and CDR2 YNNKEL (reference sequence). The CDR3 consists of 14 residues. Trimming cost V 4 bases and J 7 bases; bases outside gene matches: 8. The CDR3 nucleotides read TGTGCCAGCAGCCCTAGGGCAGGGGGCGGTGAAGCTTTCTTT. Its translation is CASSPRAGGGEAFF.

The genes are TRBV4-1 and TRBJ2-2; a possible D gene is TRBD1 (6 bases). Trimming left V 3 bases short and J 4 bases short, with 12 bases between. CDR1 is MGHRA and CDR2 is YSYEKL in the germline V gene. CDR3 length: 15 amino acids. DNA of the CDR3: TGCGCCAGCAGCCATGAACAGGGTGGCACCGGGGAGCTGTTTTTT. It translates to CASSHEQGGTGELFF.

The chain has TRBV11-3 and TRBJ2-3; 15 positions agree with TRBD2. With V trimmed by 5 bases and J by 5 bases, 14 bases remained unmatched. The CDR3 has 19 amino acids. From germline, CDR1 is SGHNT and CDR2 YENEEA. For the CDR3, the DNA is TGTGCCAGCAGCGCCTCCGGGACTAGCGGGGGGCCGGTTGAAGATACGCAGTATTTT. Translating gives CASSASGTSGGPVEDTQYF.

This clone was seen a single time. The V call is TRBV5-4, the J call TRBJ2-5; a weak D match, TRBD2 (6 bases). The germline CDR1 and CDR2 sequences are SGHNT and YYREEE (reference sequence). V lost 0 bases and J 5 bases, leaving 11 bases between the germline ends. The CDR3 contains 14 residues. In DNA, the CDR3 is TGTGCCAGCAGCTTGGCGACTAGACGGGAGACCCAGTACTTC. Translated: CASSLATRRETQYF.